Listed below are T cell receptor beta chains from one sample, sequenced in a study of cytomegalovirus exposure and HLA in healthy donors. The data were produced by immunoSEQ multiplex PCR, yet TCRdb's version contains in-frame clones alone and is incomplete. The top ten clones hold about 2.5% of a sample with about 41,000 clones, roughly 80% of them seen once. The sequencing sample was made of PBMCs. These receptors were collected from a man aged 45-65 years in good health and CMV-seronegative. CDR3s include the opening cysteine and the closing phenylalanine or tryptophan. The D gene is left open where the match is weak. The size field is filled for only some rows; it gives once, few, many or a size class.

v_gene,abundance,j_gene,d_gene,CDR3nt,CDR3aa
TRBV10-3,-,TRBJ2-2,TRBD2,TGTGCCATCAGTGAGTACGGACTAGCGGAGAACACCGGGGAGCTGTTTTTT,CAISEYGLAENTGELFF
TRBV7-3,-,TRBJ2-1,-,TGTGCCAGCAGCGGGGCGGGTTCCAACGGGGGCAATGAGCAGTTCTTC,CASSGAGSNGGNEQFF
TRBV30,-,TRBJ1-4,-,TGTGCCTGGAGTAAACAGTATGAAAAACTGTTTTTT,CAWSKQYEKLFF
TRBV9,few,TRBJ2-7,TRBD2,TGTGCCAGCAGCGCTAGCGGGAGTTTCTACGAGCAGTACTTC,CASSASGSFYEQYF
TRBV5-1,once,TRBJ2-2,TRBD2,TGCGCCAGCAGCCTTGGGGGGGACACCGGGGAGCTGTTTTTT,CASSLGGDTGELFF
TRBV21-1,-,TRBJ2-5,-,TGTGCCAGCAACTTGGCCCGGACAGGGCAGGGTTCTTACGGGCAGTACTTC,CASNLARTGQGSYGQYF
TRBV14,-,TRBJ2-3,-,TGTGCCAGCAGCCAGCGATTTGATGGCACAGATACGCAGTATTTT,CASSQRFDGTDTQYF
TRBV28,-,TRBJ1-4,TRBD1,TGTGCCAGCAGTTCAGGGGACAGGCATTTTAATGAAAAACTGTTTTTT,CASSSGDRHFNEKLFF
TRBV7-9,-,TRBJ2-5,-,TGTGCCAGCAGCTTAGGAAGTACGACAGCTTCAGTGGAGACCCAGTACTTC,CASSLGSTTASVETQYF
TRBV19,-,TRBJ1-5,TRBD1,TGTGCCAGTAGTCAGGACAGGAGCAATCAGCCCCAGCATTTT,CASSQDRSNQPQHF